These 7 T cell receptor beta chains share one sample of origin, sequenced in a study of blood T cell repertoires in COVID-19. TCRdb keeps only in-frame clones here, not all; method: immunoSEQ multiplex PCR. The sample includes more than 70,000 clones, roughly 77% seen only once; the top ten take about 24%. The sequencing input was peripheral blood. The receptor source for this set is a human donor in a cohort sampled during active COVID-19.

This clone was observed once. The chain links TRBV7-2 to TRBJ2-1, with D possibly TRBD2 on 5 matching bases. The CDR3 spans 14 residues. Trimming shortened V by 5 bases and J by 9 bases, and 17 bases separated the two germline ends. The V gene's germline CDR1 is SGHTA and CDR2 FQGNSA. The CDR3 DNA follows: TGTGCCAGCAGCCCCACCGGGGATAGCACTGAGCAGTTCTTC. Amino acids: CASSPTGDSTEQFF.

The V call is TRBV3-1 (or the pseudogene TRBV3-2), the J call TRBJ2-3; 10 bases are shared with TRBD2. J was trimmed by 4 bases and V by 6 bases; bases with no gene match: 7. CDR1 is LGHDT, CDR2 YNNKEL, per germline (reference sequence). The length of the CDR3 is 15 residues. The CDR3 sequence is CASSRSSGSADTQYF. The CDR3 nucleotides are TGTGCCAGCAGTCGGTCTAGCGGGAGCGCAGATACGCAGTATTTT.

This chain joins TRBV6-6 and TRBJ2-3; TRBD2 matches 13 bases. There are 16 residues in the CDR3. Trimming at V came to 6 bases and at J to 5 bases, leaving 8 bases not matched to a gene. Germline-derived CDR1 and CDR2 are MNHNY and SVGAGI (reference sequence). The CDR3 region has the DNA TGTGCCAGCAGCTCCGGGACTAGCGGGGCGGTAGATACGCAGTATTTT. This translates into CASSSGTSGAVDTQYF.

The rearrangement joins TRBV20-1 to TRBJ1-4, with D possibly being TRBD1 (6 bases). The V end lost 3 bases, the J end lost 7 bases, and 15 bases lay between the germline ends. The CDR3 totals 14 residues. Germline V gene lookup returns CDR1 DFQATT and CDR2 SNEGSKA (reference sequence). This CDR3 is CSASSPGTLEKLFF. The CDR3 DNA is TGCAGTGCTAGTAGTCCCGGGACACTTGAAAAACTGTTTTTT.

The V and J genes are TRBV12-3 or TRBV12-4 and TRBJ1-3; D is ambiguous. V was pared by 4 bases and J by 4 bases, with 8 bases between. The CDR3 has 13 amino acids. The CDR3 loop reads CASSSSRGNTIYF. CDR3 sequence (DNA): TGTGCCAGCAGTTCTTCCAGGGGAAACACCATATATTTT.

This rearrangement joins TRBV5-1 to TRBJ1-1, with a weak D call TRBD1 (6 bases). This CDR3 spans 14 amino acids. Deletions cut 0 bases from V and 11 bases from J, with 17 bases between. Per germline, CDR1 SGHRS and CDR2 YFSETQ. The CDR3: CASSLGEAGVGAFF. The CDR3 DNA reads as TGCGCCAGCAGCTTGGGGGAAGCAGGGGTAGGGGCTTTCTTT.

J is TRBJ2-5 and V is TRBV6-6, with TRBD2 matching 8 bases. V dropped 5 bases and J dropped 7; count of bases not matched to a gene: 21. Germline V CDR1 and CDR2: MNHNY, SVGAGI (reference sequence). The CDR3 has 18 amino acids. Here the CDR3 DNA reads TGTGCCAGCAGTCCCCCCGGTCACGGACTAGCCGAGGCAGTGACCCAGTACTTC. It codes for CASSPPGHGLAEAVTQYF.